The clone carrying this T cell receptor beta chain was counted a few times. Antigen specificity is unknown. One heparinised draw, averaging approximately 120 mL, was taken per donor. The record originates from a study of beta chain features in type 1 diabetes. Across the whole study: When patients were set against healthy donors, age, gender and cell yields were similar. Investigators examined more than 90 million sorted cells across all samples. Study-wide results and caveats: All four CD4+ subsets from Type 1 diabetes patients carried moderately but significantly shorter TCRB CDR3s. Overrepresentation of cells with high TCR expression could result from cDNA sequencing.

Reverse transcription of all isolated RNA meant that expressed TCRB transcripts were sequenced. The repertoire was sequenced with immunoSEQ multiplex PCR; TCRdb's copy has only in-frame clones and lacks some. Of around 40,000 clones in the sample, approximately 72% were seen once. This TCR was recovered from a woman in her late teens or twenties with type 1 diabetes. The sequencing input was Tregs from blood.

The CDR3 reads CASSLEAGTSGLKEQFF. Written as DNA, the CDR3 is TGTGCCAGCAGCTTAGAGGCGGGAACTAGCGGCCTTAAGGAGCAGTTCTTC. The chain has TRBV7-9 and TRBJ2-1, with TRBD2 matching 8 bases. The CDR3 length is 17 residues. The ends lost 1 base at V and 10 bases at J; junction bases unmatched: 15. Germline lookup yields CDR1 SEHNR and CDR2 FQNEAQ (reference sequence).